These T cell receptor beta chains were read from a single sample in a study of Ad26.COV2.S vaccination and SARS-CoV-2 variants. Clones were read by immunoSEQ multiplex PCR, and TCRdb kept only the in-frame ones, dropping some. This sample has around 450,000 clones; about 91% occur once, and the top ten carry about 2.7%. The sequencing here drew on peripheral blood, taken in a trial of Ad26.COV2.S vaccine versus placebo. The receptor set was obtained from a person aged 18-60 years who received the Ad26.COV2.S COVID-19 vaccine or a placebo. Each CDR3 is given with its conserved first and last residue. Fields, in order: CDR3 protein, CDR3 DNA, J gene, V gene, clone size, D gene. The D gene is left open where the match is weak. Clone size is given for some rows only: seen once, a few or many times, or a class if the clone is expanded.

CDR3aa: CASSPWTGLDSTEAFF
CDR3nt: TGTGCCAGCTCACCTTGGACAGGGTTAGATTCAACTGAAGCTTTCTTT
j_gene: TRBJ1-1
v_gene: TRBV18
abundance: .
d_gene: TRBD1

CDR3aa: CASSLALAGYSTEQYF
CDR3nt: TGCGCCAGCAGCTTGGCCCTGGCCGGCTATTCTACCGAGCAGTACTTC
j_gene: TRBJ2-7
v_gene: TRBV5-1
abundance: .
d_gene: .

CDR3aa: CASSQLTGQGLVDEQFF
CDR3nt: TGCGCCAGCAGCCAGCTCACCGGTCAGGGTCTTGTCGATGAGCAGTTCTTC
j_gene: TRBJ2-1
v_gene: TRBV4-3
abundance: .
d_gene: .

CDR3aa: CASSLGKGGTEAFF
CDR3nt: TGTGCCAGCAGCTTGGGTAAGGGGGGCACTGAAGCTTTCTTT
j_gene: TRBJ1-1
v_gene: TRBV5-5
abundance: .
d_gene: .

CDR3aa: CASSLNPGAGGNTIYF
CDR3nt: TGTGCCAGCAGTTTAAATCCGGGGGCTGGCGGAAACACCATATATTTT
j_gene: TRBJ1-3
v_gene: TRBV28
abundance: .
d_gene: .

CDR3aa: CASSPGSREETQYF
CDR3nt: TGTGCCAGCAGTCCGGGCAGCAGAGAAGAGACCCAGTACTTC
j_gene: TRBJ2-5
v_gene: TRBV9
abundance: .
d_gene: .

CDR3aa: CASSFRGANEKLFF
CDR3nt: TGTGCCAGCAGTTTCAGGGGGGCTAATGAAAAACTGTTTTTT
j_gene: TRBJ1-4
v_gene: TRBV28
abundance: .
d_gene: TRBD1

CDR3aa: CASSLGTIQFF
CDR3nt: TGTGCCAGCAGCTTGGGAACGATTCAGTTCTTC
j_gene: TRBJ2-1
v_gene: TRBV5-4
abundance: once
d_gene: .

CDR3aa: CASSLASSFAKNIQYF
CDR3nt: TGTGCCAGCAGCTTGGCCTCTAGCTTCGCCAAAAACATTCAGTACTTC
j_gene: TRBJ2-4
v_gene: TRBV5-5
abundance: .
d_gene: .

CDR3aa: CASSYDRADTGELFF
CDR3nt: TGTGCCAGCAGTTACGACAGGGCGGACACCGGGGAGCTGTTTTTT
j_gene: TRBJ2-2
v_gene: TRBV6-6
abundance: .
d_gene: TRBD1

CDR3aa: CAKNPGAASEAFF
CDR3nt: TGTGCCAAGAATCCAGGGGCAGCAAGTGAAGCTTTCTTT
j_gene: TRBJ1-1
v_gene: TRBV2
abundance: .
d_gene: .

CDR3aa: CARSLARPRREQFF
CDR3nt: TGTGCCAGAAGCTTGGCCCGACCCAGGCGAGAGCAGTTCTTC
j_gene: TRBJ2-1
v_gene: TRBV5-3
abundance: .
d_gene: .

CDR3aa: CASSMVYRSTDTQYF
CDR3nt: TGTGCCAGCAGCATGGTCTACCGGAGCACAGATACGCAGTATTTT
j_gene: TRBJ2-3
v_gene: TRBV6-5
abundance: .
d_gene: .

CDR3aa: CASSREANTGELFF
CDR3nt: TGTGCCAGCAGTAGGGAGGCGAACACCGGGGAGCTGTTTTTT
j_gene: TRBJ2-2
v_gene: TRBV6-5
abundance: .
d_gene: .

CDR3aa: CASNEPGQETQYF
CDR3nt: TGTGCCAGCAACGAACCGGGACAAGAGACCCAGTACTTC
j_gene: TRBJ2-5
v_gene: TRBV28
abundance: .
d_gene: .

CDR3aa: CASSLGPSLSADTQYF
CDR3nt: TGTGCCAGCAGCTTAGGACCGTCCTTATCAGCAGATACGCAGTATTTT
j_gene: TRBJ2-3
v_gene: TRBV9
abundance: .
d_gene: .

CDR3aa: CASRGSDYEQYF
CDR3nt: TGTGCCAGCAGGGGTTCCGACTACGAGCAGTACTTC
j_gene: TRBJ2-7
v_gene: TRBV28
abundance: .
d_gene: .

CDR3aa: CASSVLGGFNYGYTF
CDR3nt: TGTGCCAGCTCAGTCCTCGGGGGATTTAACTATGGCTACACCTTC
j_gene: TRBJ1-2
v_gene: TRBV18
abundance: .
d_gene: .

CDR3aa: CASSVGRTSGRADTQYF
CDR3nt: TGTGCCAGCAGCGTAGGAAGGACTAGCGGGAGGGCAGATACGCAGTATTTT
j_gene: TRBJ2-3
v_gene: TRBV9
abundance: .
d_gene: TRBD2

CDR3aa: CASSFDDSYEQYF
CDR3nt: TGTGCCAGCAGCTTCGACGACTCCTACGAGCAGTACTTC
j_gene: TRBJ2-7
v_gene: TRBV11-3
abundance: .
d_gene: .

CDR3aa: CASSPSLDRGTEAFF
CDR3nt: TGTGCCAGCTCACCATCCCTTGACAGGGGCACTGAAGCTTTCTTT
j_gene: TRBJ1-1
v_gene: TRBV18
abundance: .
d_gene: TRBD1

CDR3aa: CASSLGGGIYEQYF
CDR3nt: TGCGCCAGCAGCTTGGGTGGGGGAATCTACGAGCAGTACTTC
j_gene: TRBJ2-7
v_gene: TRBV5-1
abundance: .
d_gene: .

CDR3aa: CASSLLRDTQYF
CDR3nt: TGTGCCAGCAGTTTGTTGAGGGATACGCAGTATTTT
j_gene: TRBJ2-3
v_gene: TRBV28
abundance: .
d_gene: .

CDR3aa: CASRLEGATNEKLFF
CDR3nt: TGTGCAAGTCGCTTGGAAGGGGCAACTAATGAAAAACTGTTTTTT
j_gene: TRBJ1-4
v_gene: TRBV12-2
abundance: .
d_gene: .

CDR3aa: CASSLGFGTGELFF
CDR3nt: TGTGCCAGCAGCTTAGGCTTCGGCACCGGGGAGCTGTTTTTT
j_gene: TRBJ2-2
v_gene: TRBV11-3
abundance: .
d_gene: .

CDR3aa: CASSPTDSGANVLTF
CDR3nt: TGCGCCAGCAGCCCTACGGACTCTGGGGCCAACGTCCTGACTTTC
j_gene: TRBJ2-6
v_gene: TRBV5-1
abundance: .
d_gene: .

CDR3aa: CASSFQGEDNEQFF
CDR3nt: TGCGCCAGCAGCTTCCAGGGGGAGGACAATGAGCAGTTCTTC
j_gene: TRBJ2-1
v_gene: TRBV5-1
abundance: .
d_gene: .

CDR3aa: CASSLQNRWGAFF
CDR3nt: TGTGCCAGCAGTTTACAAAACAGGTGGGGAGCTTTCTTT
j_gene: TRBJ1-1
v_gene: TRBV28
abundance: .
d_gene: .

CDR3aa: CASTKQGLRQETQYF
CDR3nt: TGCGCCAGCACCAAGCAGGGGTTGCGGCAAGAGACCCAGTACTTC
j_gene: TRBJ2-5
v_gene: TRBV5-1
abundance: .
d_gene: .

CDR3aa: CASTGEVYRAPRRGYTF
CDR3nt: TGTGCCAGCACCGGCGAGGTCTACAGGGCTCCCCGCCGAGGCTACACCTTC
j_gene: TRBJ1-2
v_gene: TRBV2
abundance: .
d_gene: .

CDR3aa: CASSLGQDFGETQYF
CDR3nt: TGTGCCAGCAGCTTAGGACAGGACTTCGGAGAGACCCAGTACTTC
j_gene: TRBJ2-5
v_gene: TRBV11-1
abundance: .
d_gene: .

CDR3aa: CASSFKASGANVLTF
CDR3nt: TGTGCCAGCAGTTTCAAGGCGTCCGGGGCCAACGTCCTGACTTTC
j_gene: TRBJ2-6
v_gene: TRBV27
abundance: .
d_gene: .

CDR3aa: CSASSVSGVSEDTQYF
CDR3nt: TGCAGTGCTAGTTCGGTTAGCGGGGTGTCAGAGGATACGCAGTATTTT
j_gene: TRBJ2-3
v_gene: TRBV20-1
abundance: once
d_gene: TRBD2

CDR3aa: CASSPGQVGSGGETQYF
CDR3nt: TGTGCCAGCAGCCCTGGACAGGTGGGGTCCGGGGGTGAGACCCAGTACTTC
j_gene: TRBJ2-5
v_gene: TRBV11-3
abundance: .
d_gene: .

CDR3aa: CASSGMGGLTEAFF
CDR3nt: TGTGCCAGCTCTGGAATGGGAGGACTGACTGAAGCTTTCTTT
j_gene: TRBJ1-1
v_gene: TRBV18
abundance: .
d_gene: .

CDR3aa: CASSQLASSYNEQFF
CDR3nt: TGTGCCAGCAGCCAACTAGCGAGCTCCTACAATGAGCAGTTCTTC
j_gene: TRBJ2-1
v_gene: TRBV6-2/TRBV6-3
abundance: .
d_gene: TRBD2

CDR3aa: CASSQVLAGGPGELFF
CDR3nt: TGCGCCAGCAGCCAAGTACTAGCGGGGGGGCCCGGGGAGCTGTTTTTT
j_gene: TRBJ2-2
v_gene: TRBV4-3
abundance: .
d_gene: TRBD2

CDR3aa: CASSLRTGKNTIYF
CDR3nt: TGTGCCAGCAGCTTACGGACAGGGAAGAACACCATATATTTT
j_gene: TRBJ1-3
v_gene: TRBV7-2
abundance: once
d_gene: TRBD1

CDR3aa: CASSLAGTIVEKLFF
CDR3nt: TGTGCCAGCAGCTTAGCCGGGACGATAGTTGAAAAACTGTTTTTT
j_gene: TRBJ1-4
v_gene: TRBV7-8
abundance: few
d_gene: .

CDR3aa: CAIGGTSGPLSTDTQYF
CDR3nt: TGTGCCATCGGAGGGACTAGCGGCCCACTTAGCACAGATACGCAGTATTTT
j_gene: TRBJ2-3
v_gene: TRBV10-3
abundance: .
d_gene: TRBD2

CDR3aa: CASSWGLAGGETQYF
CDR3nt: TGTGCCAGCAGTTGGGGACTAGCGGGGGGGGAGACCCAGTACTTC
j_gene: TRBJ2-5
v_gene: TRBV7-8
abundance: .
d_gene: TRBD2

CDR3aa: CASSLQLSGNTIYF
CDR3nt: TGTGCCAGCAGCTTACAGCTCTCTGGAAACACCATATATTTT
j_gene: TRBJ1-3
v_gene: TRBV5-8
abundance: .
d_gene: .

CDR3aa: CATSRGFGETQYF
CDR3nt: TGTGCCACCAGCAGAGGTTTCGGGGAGACCCAGTACTTC
j_gene: TRBJ2-5
v_gene: TRBV15
abundance: .
d_gene: .

CDR3aa: CASRRPLSGNTIYF
CDR3nt: TGTGCCAGCAGAAGGCCACTCTCTGGAAACACCATATATTTT
j_gene: TRBJ1-3
v_gene: TRBV28
abundance: .
d_gene: .

CDR3aa: CATSRGQLRGQPQHF
CDR3nt: TGTGCCACCAGCAGAGGACAGTTAAGGGGTCAGCCCCAGCATTTT
j_gene: TRBJ1-5
v_gene: TRBV15
abundance: .
d_gene: .

CDR3aa: CASSLSGGAGDTQYF
CDR3nt: TGTGCCAGCAGCTTAAGTGGGGGGGCCGGAGATACGCAGTATTTT
j_gene: TRBJ2-3
v_gene: TRBV7-3
abundance: .
d_gene: .

CDR3aa: CASSSGDTSGNTIYF
CDR3nt: TGTGCCAGCAGCTCTGGGGACACCTCTGGAAACACCATATATTTT
j_gene: TRBJ1-3
v_gene: TRBV6-2/TRBV6-3
abundance: few
d_gene: .

CDR3aa: CASSQRRTGDEQFF
CDR3nt: TGTGCCAGCAGCCAACGTAGGACAGGGGATGAGCAGTTCTTC
j_gene: TRBJ2-1
v_gene: TRBV4-2
abundance: .
d_gene: TRBD1

CDR3aa: CAVKRGNNQPQHF
CDR3nt: TGTGCCGTGAAGAGGGGGAACAATCAGCCCCAGCATTTT
j_gene: TRBJ1-5
v_gene: TRBV2
abundance: .
d_gene: .

CDR3aa: CASSTRVRNQPQHF
CDR3nt: TGTGCCAGCAGTACCAGGGTCAGGAATCAGCCCCAGCATTTT
j_gene: TRBJ1-5
v_gene: TRBV28
abundance: .
d_gene: .

CDR3aa: CASSAGGQGVNGYTF
CDR3nt: TGTGCCAGCAGCGCCGGAGGACAGGGGGTGAATGGCTACACCTTC
j_gene: TRBJ1-2
v_gene: TRBV9
abundance: .
d_gene: TRBD1

CDR3aa: CASSGTSGGTDTQYF
CDR3nt: TGTGCCAGCAGCGGGACTAGCGGGGGCACAGATACGCAGTATTTT
j_gene: TRBJ2-3
v_gene: TRBV6-4
abundance: .
d_gene: TRBD2

CDR3aa: CASSDSWAGGYTF
CDR3nt: TGTGCCAGCAGTGACTCCTGGGCGGGAGGCTACACCTTC
j_gene: TRBJ1-2
v_gene: TRBV2
abundance: few
d_gene: .